This entry lists 3 T cell receptor beta chains sequenced from one sample in a study. A single record per CDR3 protein comes from TCRdb applying MiXCR to the 5' RACE reads. In the table there are roughly 40,000 distinct CDR3 sequences, over 15% of which are singletons. The material sequenced was naive CD4+ T cells sorted from a lymph node. The subset here: naive CD4+ T cells, CD4+CD45RA+CD25-. The receptor set was obtained from a female donor with breast cancer.

In its sample, this clonotype was seen a few times. The chain has TRBV29-1 and TRBJ2-3; 10 bases agree with TRBD1. Trimming took 0 bases from V and 3 from J; bases not matched to a gene: 3. This CDR3 contains 15 residues. CDR1 and CDR2 from the germline V gene are SQVTM and ANQGSEA. The CDR3 DNA is TGCAGCGTTGAAGAGGGACAGGGGAGGACAGATACGCAGTATTTT. Protein: CSVEEGQGRTDTQYF.

This clonotype was observed a handful of times. The chain uses TRBV10-3 and TRBJ2-7; TRBD1 matches 9 bases. Looked up from germline, CDR1 is ENHRY and CDR2 is SYGVKD. The CDR3 is 14 amino acids. The J segment lost 5 bases and the V segment lost 2 bases, leaving 4 bases of the junction unmatched. CDR3 region: CAISEGTGNNEQYF. The CDR3 DNA sequence: TGTGCCATCAGTGAGGGGACAGGGAATAACGAGCAGTACTTC.

The table lists this clonotype with a few counts. The rearrangement joins TRBV4-1 to TRBJ2-7; 9 bases agree with TRBD2. The CDR3 has 14 amino acids. The germline gives CDR1 MGHRA, CDR2 YSYEKL. The V gene end was trimmed by 3 bases and the J gene end by 6 bases; junction bases not matched to a gene: 6. The CDR3 DNA reads as TGCGCCAGCAGCCAGGCGGGACTAGCCCGCGAGCAGTACTTC. Translating it yields CASSQAGLAREQYF.